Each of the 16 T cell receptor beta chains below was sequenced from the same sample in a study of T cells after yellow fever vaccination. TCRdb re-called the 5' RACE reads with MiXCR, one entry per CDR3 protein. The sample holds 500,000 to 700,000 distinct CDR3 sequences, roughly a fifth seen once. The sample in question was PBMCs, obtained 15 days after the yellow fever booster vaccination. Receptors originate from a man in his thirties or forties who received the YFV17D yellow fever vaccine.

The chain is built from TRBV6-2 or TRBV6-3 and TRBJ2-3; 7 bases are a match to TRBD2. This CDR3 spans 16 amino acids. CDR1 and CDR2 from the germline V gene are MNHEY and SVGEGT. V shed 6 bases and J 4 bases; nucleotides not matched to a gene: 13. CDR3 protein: CASRSPSGPSPDTQYF. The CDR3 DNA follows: TGTGCCAGCAGGAGTCCTAGCGGTCCAAGCCCAGATACGCAGTATTTT.

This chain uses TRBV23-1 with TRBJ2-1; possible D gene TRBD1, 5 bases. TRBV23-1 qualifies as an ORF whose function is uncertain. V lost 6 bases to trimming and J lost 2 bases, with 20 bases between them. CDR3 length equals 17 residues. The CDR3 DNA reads TGCGCCAGCAGCCAACCCCTCGACGGACAAGCCTACAATGAGCAGTTCTTC. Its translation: CASSQPLDGQAYNEQFF.

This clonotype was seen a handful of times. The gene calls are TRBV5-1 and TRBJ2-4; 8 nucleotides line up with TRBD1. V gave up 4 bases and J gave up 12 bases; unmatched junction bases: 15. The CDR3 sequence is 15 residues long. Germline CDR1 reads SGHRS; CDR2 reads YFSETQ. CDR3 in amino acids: CASSLGTGAQGYQYF. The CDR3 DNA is TGCGCCAGCAGCCTCGGGACAGGCGCCCAGGGGTATCAGTACTTC.

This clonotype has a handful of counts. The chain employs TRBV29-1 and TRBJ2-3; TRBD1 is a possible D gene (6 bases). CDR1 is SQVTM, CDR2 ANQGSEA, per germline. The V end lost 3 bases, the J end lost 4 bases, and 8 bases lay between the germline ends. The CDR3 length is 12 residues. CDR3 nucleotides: TGCAGCGTTGATCCAGGGGCAGATACGCAGTATTTT. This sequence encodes CSVDPGADTQYF.

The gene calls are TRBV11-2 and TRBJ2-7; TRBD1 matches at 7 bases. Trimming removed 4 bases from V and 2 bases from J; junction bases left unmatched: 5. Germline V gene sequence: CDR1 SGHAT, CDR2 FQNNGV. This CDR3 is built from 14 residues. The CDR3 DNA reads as TGTGCCAGCAGCTACGGTACAGGGGCCTACGAGCAGTACTTC. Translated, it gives CASSYGTGAYEQYF.

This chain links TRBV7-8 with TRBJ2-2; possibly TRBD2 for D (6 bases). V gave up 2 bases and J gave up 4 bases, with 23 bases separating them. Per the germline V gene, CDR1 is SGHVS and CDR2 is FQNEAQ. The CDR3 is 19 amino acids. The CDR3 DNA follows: TGTGCCAGCAGCTTAATTCTCTCTAGCGTATCACTATCCACCGGGGAGCTGTTTTTT. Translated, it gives CASSLILSSVSLSTGELFF.

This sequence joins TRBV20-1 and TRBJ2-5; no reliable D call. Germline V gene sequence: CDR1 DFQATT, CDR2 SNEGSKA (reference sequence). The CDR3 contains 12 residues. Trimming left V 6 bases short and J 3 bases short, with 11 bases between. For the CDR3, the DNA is TGCAGTGCCCTACGGCTGGAAGAGACCCAGTACTTC. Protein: CSALRLEETQYF.

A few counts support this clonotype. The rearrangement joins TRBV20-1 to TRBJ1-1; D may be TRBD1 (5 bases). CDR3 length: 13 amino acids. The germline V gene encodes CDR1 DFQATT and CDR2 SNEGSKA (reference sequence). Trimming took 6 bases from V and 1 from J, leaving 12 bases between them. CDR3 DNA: TGCAGTGCCACAAAAGGGACGAACACTGAAGCTTTCTTT. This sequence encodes CSATKGTNTEAFF.

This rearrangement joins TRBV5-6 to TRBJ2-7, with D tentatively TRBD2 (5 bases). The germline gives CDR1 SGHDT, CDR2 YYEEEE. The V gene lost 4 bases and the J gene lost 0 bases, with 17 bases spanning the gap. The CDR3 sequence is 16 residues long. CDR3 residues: CASSLAPFSSSYEQYF. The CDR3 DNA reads TGTGCCAGCAGCCTAGCTCCGTTCTCCAGCTCCTACGAGCAGTACTTC. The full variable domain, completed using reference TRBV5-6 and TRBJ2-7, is DAGVTQSPTHLIKTRGQQVTLRCSPKSGHDTVSWYQQALGQGPQFIFQYYEEEERQRGNFPDRFSGHQFPNYSSELNVNALLLGDSALYLCASSLAPFSSSYEQYFGPGTRLTVT.

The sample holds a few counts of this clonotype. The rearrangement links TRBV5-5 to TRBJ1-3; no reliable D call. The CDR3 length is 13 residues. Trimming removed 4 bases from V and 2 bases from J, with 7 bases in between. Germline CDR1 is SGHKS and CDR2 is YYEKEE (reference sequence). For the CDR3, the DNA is TGTGCCAGCAGCAGGGTAACTGGAAACACCATATATTTT. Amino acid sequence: CASSRVTGNTIYF.

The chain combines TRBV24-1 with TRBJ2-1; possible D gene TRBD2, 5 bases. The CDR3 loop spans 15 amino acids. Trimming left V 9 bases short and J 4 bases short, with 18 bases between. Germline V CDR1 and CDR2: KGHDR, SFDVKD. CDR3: CATVQGRGSYNEQFF. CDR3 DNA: TGTGCCACCGTTCAAGGGAGAGGTTCGTACAATGAGCAGTTCTTC.

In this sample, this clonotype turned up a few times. The chain's CDR3 is CASSLSALGHETYEQYF. The CDR3, as DNA: TGTGCCAGCAGTTTATCCGCCTTGGGACACGAGACCTACGAGCAGTACTTC. J is TRBJ2-7 and V is TRBV27, with TRBD1 as a possible D gene (6 bases). V dropped 0 bases and J dropped 2 bases, with 17 bases sitting between them. Germline CDR1 and CDR2: MNHEY and SMNVEV (reference sequence). CDR3 length: 17 amino acids.

The DNA for the CDR3 is TGCAGTGCTACTTTGATTAGCGGGGGGTTGGGTGAGCAGTACTTC. As protein: CSATLISGGLGEQYF. This rearrangement joins TRBV20-1 to TRBJ2-7; 10 bases fit TRBD2. The trim removed 4 bases at V and 7 bases at J, leaving 13 bases unmatched. The CDR3 covers 15 residues. Germline V gene data show CDR1 as DFQATT and CDR2 as SNEGSKA (reference sequence).

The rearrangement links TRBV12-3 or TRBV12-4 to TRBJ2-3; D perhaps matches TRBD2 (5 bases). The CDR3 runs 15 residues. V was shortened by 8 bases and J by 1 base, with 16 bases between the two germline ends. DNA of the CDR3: TGTGCCAGCTCAGCCGGTCGGGGAGGCACAGATACGCAGTATTTT. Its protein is CASSAGRGGTDTQYF.

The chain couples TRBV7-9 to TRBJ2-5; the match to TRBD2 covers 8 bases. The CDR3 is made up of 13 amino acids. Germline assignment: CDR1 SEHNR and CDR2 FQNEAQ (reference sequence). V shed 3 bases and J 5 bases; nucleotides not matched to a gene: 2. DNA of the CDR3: TGTGCCAGCAGCTTTAGCGGGACGGAGACCCAGTACTTC. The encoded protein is CASSFSGTETQYF.

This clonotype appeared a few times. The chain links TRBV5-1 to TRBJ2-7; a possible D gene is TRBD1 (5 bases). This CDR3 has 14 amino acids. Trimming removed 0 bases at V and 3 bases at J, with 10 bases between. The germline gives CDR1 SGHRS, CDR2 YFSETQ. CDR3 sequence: CASSLETGHYEQYF. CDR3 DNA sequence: TGCGCCAGCAGCTTGGAAACAGGACACTACGAGCAGTACTTC.